Each of the 25 T cell receptor beta chains below was sequenced from the same sample in a study of glioma-infiltrating T cells after dendritic cell vaccination. The time point here: after dendritic cell vaccination, including at tumor progression/relapse. The protocol was immunoSEQ multiplex PCR, while the TCRdb copy is restricted to in-frame clones and leaves out a portion. Of around 83,000 clones in the sample, 85% were seen once. The sequences come from blood, collected after dendritic cell vaccination. The receptors were gathered from a human donor with glioblastoma.

The chain employs TRBV7-6 and TRBJ2-1; TRBD1 matches at 9 bases. The J segment lost 3 bases and the V segment lost 1 base, leaving 4 bases of the junction unmatched. Germline lookup yields CDR1 SGHVS and CDR2 FNYEAQ. CDR3 size: 16 residues. The CDR3 DNA is TGTGCCAGCAGCTTAGATACAGGGGGCCACTACAATGAGCAGTTCTTC. Its translation is CASSLDTGGHYNEQFF.

The chain is built from TRBV14 and TRBJ2-7; 7 bases line up with TRBD1. Trimming cost V 3 bases and J 2 bases; bases outside gene matches: 7. Germline assignment: CDR1 SGHDN and CDR2 FVKESK. CDR3 length: 15 residues. DNA for the CDR3: TGTGCCAGCAGCCACCCAGGGGGATCGGCCTACGAGCAGTACTTC. Translation: CASSHPGGSAYEQYF.

There are a few counts of this clone. This chain joins TRBV28 and TRBJ2-2; 9 nucleotides match TRBD1. Germline V gene data show CDR1 as MDHEN and CDR2 as SYDVKM. Losses at the gene ends were 6 bases for V and 5 bases for J; bases not matched to a gene: 10. The CDR3 loop spans 16 amino acids. CDR3 residues: CASRYYGTGKTGELFF. CDR3 nucleotide sequence: TGTGCCAGCAGATATTACGGGACAGGGAAAACCGGGGAGCTGTTTTTT.

This clone showed up just once. The J gene is TRBJ2-1, the V gene TRBV6-4, with 14 bases that match TRBD2. Germline assignment: CDR1 MRHNA and CDR2 SNTAGT. The CDR3 sequence is 18 residues long. The junction had 5 bases not matched to a gene; V was cut back by 1 base and J by 3 bases. Here the CDR3 reads CASSDFRTSGRYYNEQFF. CDR3 nucleotide sequence: TGTGCCAGCAGTGACTTTAGGACTAGCGGGAGGTACTACAATGAGCAGTTCTTC.

The genes are TRBV7-3 and TRBJ2-3, with TRBD1 matching over 9 bases. V dropped 2 bases and J dropped 6; count of bases not matched to a gene: 3. Germline assignment: CDR1 SGHTA and CDR2 FQGTGA. This CDR3 contains 14 residues. CDR3 loop: CASSLDRGLDTQYF. The CDR3 DNA follows: TGTGCCAGCAGCTTAGACAGGGGGTTGGATACGCAGTATTTT.

The chain combines TRBV9 with TRBJ1-2, with TRBD1 matching over 8 bases. Germline assignment: CDR1 SGDLS and CDR2 YYNGEE. CDR3 size: 16 residues. The J segment lost 4 bases and the V segment lost 3 bases, leaving 11 bases of the junction unmatched. DNA of the CDR3: TGTGCCAGCAGCGAGGAGTCCAGGGGGCGAGGCTATGGCTACACCTTC. It yields the protein CASSEESRGRGYGYTF.

The count of this clone is one. The CDR3 is CASSKVGTGWRQPQHF. CDR3 nucleotide sequence: TGTGCCAGCAGCAAAGTCGGGACAGGATGGCGGCAGCCCCAGCATTTT. This sequence joins TRBV21-1 and TRBJ1-5; the D call of TRBD1 is as the table states it, not checked on the DNA. TRBV21-1 is an annotated pseudogene. The CDR3 is made up of 16 amino acids.

The V call is TRBV6-1, the J call TRBJ1-6; 9 bases align to TRBD1. The CDR3 consists of 14 residues. Germline trimming cut 6 bases from V and 9 bases from J; bases unmatched to any gene: 6. Germline CDR1 MNHNS, CDR2 SASEGT. The CDR3 sequence is CASRQGADSSPLHF. Written as DNA, the CDR3 is TGTGCCAGCAGACAGGGGGCAGATAGTTCACCCCTCCACTTT.

DNA of the CDR3: TGTGCCAGCAGCCCCCCCTCGGGGGTGTCCTACAATGAGCAGTTCTTC. It specifies CASSPPSGVSYNEQFF. The chain joins TRBV7-9 to TRBJ2-1; a possible D gene is TRBD2 (6 bases). Per germline, CDR1 SEHNR and CDR2 FQNEAQ (reference sequence). This CDR3 region has 16 residues. V was trimmed by 5 bases and J by 1 base, leaving 15 bases between them.

This clone was counted once. The rearrangement links TRBV19 to TRBJ2-3; D possibly corresponds to TRBD1 (5 bases). Trimming removed 6 bases at V and 6 bases at J, with 16 bases between. Germline lookup yields CDR1 LNHDA and CDR2 SQIVND (reference sequence). This CDR3 region has 14 residues. Here the CDR3 reads CASSRPKGPDTQYF. The CDR3 DNA follows: TGTGCCAGTAGCCGTCCTAAGGGGCCGGATACGCAGTATTTT.

The chain is built from TRBV30 and TRBJ1-2; TRBD1 matches 7 bases. The J segment lost 0 bases and the V segment lost 5 bases, leaving 3 bases of the junction unmatched. The CDR3 spans 13 residues. Germline-derived CDR1 and CDR2 are GTSNPN and SVGIG (reference sequence). The CDR3 sequence: CAWGTEANYGYTF. The CDR3 coding sequence is TGTGCCTGGGGGACAGAAGCTAACTATGGCTACACCTTC.

J is TRBJ1-5 and V is TRBV6-6, with D maybe TRBD1 (5 bases). The CDR3 is 16 amino acids. Deletions cut 6 bases from V and 2 bases from J, with 17 bases between. Germline CDR1 reads MNHNY; CDR2 reads SVGAGI (reference sequence). The DNA of the CDR3 is TGTGCCAGCAGGGCTCAGGGCGGGAATCGCAATCAGCCCCAGCATTTT. It translates to CASRAQGGNRNQPQHF.

The V gene is TRBV18, the J gene TRBJ1-1, with D tentatively TRBD1 (6 bases). The CDR3 totals 14 residues. Trimming removed 4 bases from V and 0 bases from J, with 9 bases in between. Germline assignment: CDR1 KGHSH and CDR2 LQKENI. The CDR3 reads CASSLNRVNTEAFF. For the CDR3, the DNA is TGTGCCAGCTCACTAAACAGGGTGAACACTGAAGCTTTCTTT.

This rearrangement joins TRBV9 to TRBJ1-2, with D possibly being TRBD1 (5 bases). V lost 2 bases and J 4 bases, leaving 12 bases between the germline ends. Germline V lookup: CDR1 SGDLS, CDR2 YYNGEE. The CDR3 is 14 residues long. DNA of the CDR3: TGTGCCAGCAGCGTGGGGGGGGGAGTCTATGGCTACACCTTC. Protein: CASSVGGGVYGYTF.

The CDR3 nucleotides read TGTGCCAGCAGCCCCCATCCCGGGACAGGGGGTGGAACTTTCTTT. It encodes CASSPHPGTGGGTFF. The chain joins TRBV7-8 to TRBJ1-1; TRBD1 matches 11 bases. Looked up from germline, CDR1 is SGHVS and CDR2 is FQNEAQ. The CDR3 length is 15 residues. V shed 5 bases and J 12 bases; nucleotides not matched to a gene: 14.

The gene calls are TRBV25-1 and TRBJ2-1, with D possibly TRBD1 on 8 matching bases. Germline V gives CDR1 MGHDK, CDR2 SYGVNS. V lost 7 bases to trimming and J lost 13 bases, with 20 bases between them. The CDR3 length is 13 residues. CDR3 sequence: CASTGEGGTGQFF. CDR3 nucleotides: TGTGCCAGCACCGGGGAGGGGGGGACAGGCCAGTTCTTC.

The CDR3 DNA follows: TGTGCCAGCAGCTTAGTGGGGGACTTTGGCTACACCTTC. It is translated as CASSLVGDFGYTF. The V call is TRBV7-9, the J call TRBJ1-2; a possible D gene is TRBD1 (5 bases). Deletions cut 1 base from V and 7 bases from J, with 10 bases between. The CDR3 has 13 amino acids. Germline V lookup: CDR1 SEHNR, CDR2 FQNEAQ (reference sequence).

The chain couples TRBV18 to TRBJ2-5; a possible D gene is TRBD1 (6 bases). V was pared by 6 bases and J by 2 bases, with 13 bases between. Germline V lookup: CDR1 KGHSH, CDR2 LQKENI. CDR3 length: 14 residues. This CDR3 is CASSHRDIQETQYF. As DNA, the CDR3 is TGTGCCAGCTCGCACCGGGACATACAAGAGACCCAGTACTTC.

In this sample, this clone turned up a few times. The V and J genes are TRBV4-3 and TRBJ2-1, with D maybe TRBD1 (7 bases). The length of the CDR3 is 16 residues. Trimming left V 0 bases short and J 4 bases short, with 13 bases between. The germline gives CDR1 LGHNA, CDR2 YSLEER. CDR3 sequence: CASSQDGQGGYNEQFF. DNA for the CDR3: TGCGCCAGCAGCCAAGATGGGCAGGGGGGTTACAATGAGCAGTTCTTC.

V usage is TRBV5-4 and J usage is TRBJ2-7; possibly TRBD1 for D (6 bases). CDR3 size: 15 residues. The V end was cut by 0 bases, the J end by 3 bases, with 13 bases between. Germline V CDR1 and CDR2: SGHNT, YYREEE (reference sequence). The CDR3 loop reads CASSLGLGDNYEQYF. CDR3 DNA sequence: TGTGCCAGCAGCTTGGGTTTAGGGGACAACTACGAGCAGTACTTC.

This chain uses TRBV27 with TRBJ1-2; D uncertain. The CDR3 length is 12 residues. The V end lost 7 bases, the J end lost 2 bases, and 8 bases lay between the germline ends. CDR1 and CDR2 from the germline V gene are MNHEY and SMNVEV (reference sequence). DNA for the CDR3: TGTGCCAGCAAGTCCGAGAACTATGGCTACACCTTC. Translation: CASKSENYGYTF.

This clone was detected only once. The chain uses TRBV6-5 and TRBJ1-3, with D unresolved. This CDR3 is built from 14 residues. Trimming shortened V by 4 bases and J by 0 bases, and 7 bases separated the two germline ends. Germline assignment: CDR1 MNHEY and CDR2 SVGAGI. CDR3: CASSSPSSGNTIYF. DNA of the CDR3: TGTGCCAGCAGTTCACCGAGCTCTGGAAACACCATATATTTT.

The genes are TRBV5-1 and TRBJ2-5; 7 positions agree with TRBD1. Germline V CDR1 and CDR2: SGHRS, YFSETQ. CDR3 length: 13 amino acids. V trimming: 4 bases; J trimming: 2 bases; junction bases outside the gene matches: 2. The CDR3 DNA reads TGCGCCAGCAGCCAGGGACAGCAAGAGACCCAGTACTTC. Amino acids: CASSQGQQETQYF.

The rearrangement uses TRBV28 and TRBJ2-3; D might be TRBD1 (6 bases). Per germline, CDR1 MDHEN and CDR2 SYDVKM. The CDR3 is made up of 16 amino acids. Trimming stripped 5 bases from V and 0 bases from J, with 15 bases between. The CDR3 here is CASSPHTGFSTDTQYF. The CDR3 DNA follows: TGTGCCAGCAGTCCTCATACAGGGTTTAGCACAGATACGCAGTATTTT.

The CDR3, as DNA: TGTGCCAGCAGCTTTTCACAGATGAACACTGAAGCTTTCTTT. Protein sequence: CASSFSQMNTEAFF. V gene TRBV7-9 combines with J gene TRBJ1-1; D remains ambiguous. Germline V gene data show CDR1 as SEHNR and CDR2 as FQNEAQ (reference sequence). The CDR3 spans 14 residues. Trimming removed 3 bases at V and 0 bases at J, with 8 bases between. The full variable domain, rest sourced from reference TRBV7-9 and TRBJ1-1, is DTGVSQNPRHKITKRGQNVTFRCDPISEHNRLYWYRQTLGQGPEFLTYFQNEAQLEKSRLLSDRFSAERPKGSFSTLEIQRTEQGDSAMYLCASSFSQMNTEAFFGQGTRLTVV.